The 19 T cell receptor beta chains below were found in one sample sequenced in a study of neurological immune-mediated disorders. TCRdb re-called the 5' RACE reads with MiXCR, one entry per CDR3 protein. The sample records 95,000 to 110,000 distinct CDR3 sequences, 11% being singletons. The time point is: longitudinal time-point 3. The sequenced sample was PBMCs. These receptors all come from a female donor with HTLV-1-associated myelopathy (HAM/TSP).

This clonotype was detected a few times. The chain couples TRBV5-1 to TRBJ2-7, with D possibly matching TRBD2 (6 bases). The ends were cut back, 4 bases at V and 3 bases at J, with 11 bases in the middle. The CDR3 length is 13 residues. Germline CDR1 reads SGHRS; CDR2 reads YFSETQ. This CDR3 reads CASSTAEGYEQYF. In nucleotides, the CDR3 is TGCGCCAGCAGCACGGCGGAGGGCTACGAGCAGTACTTC.

There are a few counts of this clonotype. V is TRBV29-1 and J is TRBJ1-4; 11 bases match TRBD1. CDR1 and CDR2 from the germline V gene are SQVTM and ANQGSEA. This CDR3 is built from 13 residues. V lost 7 bases and J lost 8; bases outside the gene matches: 6. The chain's CDR3 is CSASDRGLEKLFF. The DNA for the CDR3 is TGCAGCGCCTCGGACAGGGGGCTCGAAAAACTGTTTTTT. Together with reference TRBV29-1 and TRBJ1-4, the CDR3 gives the full variable domain: SAVISQKPSRDICQRGTSLTIQCQVDSQVTMMFWYRQQPGQSLTLIATANQGSEATYESGFVIDKFPISRPNLTFSTLTVSNMSPEDSSIYLCSASDRGLEKLFFGSGTQLSVL.

The chain couples TRBV5-1 to TRBJ2-3, with 8 bases aligning to TRBD2. The germline CDR1 and CDR2 sequences are SGHRS and YFSETQ. There are 15 residues in the CDR3. With V trimmed by 0 bases and J by 6 bases, 6 bases remained unmatched. The CDR3 here is CASSLGAGGDDTQYF. The DNA of the CDR3 is TGCGCCAGCAGCTTGGGCGCGGGGGGAGACGATACGCAGTATTTT.

This clonotype was picked up a small number of times. V gene TRBV7-9 combines with J gene TRBJ2-2; perhaps TRBD1 as D (6 bases). The germline V gene encodes CDR1 SEHNR and CDR2 FQNEAQ (reference sequence). V shed 10 bases and J shed 1 base, with 13 bases lying between them. CDR3 length: 14 amino acids. The DNA for the CDR3 is TGTGCCAAAGCCGGGACACTGAACACCGGGGAGCTGTTTTTT. This codes for CAKAGTLNTGELFF.

This clonotype came up many times. This chain joins TRBV12-3 or TRBV12-4 and TRBJ1-5, with 7 positions matching TRBD1. This CDR3 is built from 18 residues. The J segment lost 2 bases and the V segment lost 4 bases, leaving 14 bases of the junction unmatched. The DNA of the CDR3 is TGTGCCAGCAGTTCCTGGACAGGACAGACTAAGGGCAATCAGCCCCAGCATTTT. The encoded protein is CASSSWTGQTKGNQPQHF.

This clonotype has a count of ten or more. CDR3 nucleotide sequence: TGCAGTGCTAGAGGATCTCAGCCCCGAGGAGCGGGGGACTCAGATACGCAGTATTTT. It encodes CSARGSQPRGAGDSDTQYF. The rearrangement joins TRBV20-1 to TRBJ2-3; 8 bases map to TRBD2. The CDR3 has 19 residues. Unmatched junction bases numbered 19, after V lost 1 base and J lost 4 bases. Per the germline V gene, CDR1 is DFQATT and CDR2 is SNEGSKA (reference sequence).

Concerning this clonotype itself: Its ends do not fully match the called genes, so a read error is possible. The chain combines TRBV18 with TRBJ1-4, with D unresolved. Looked up from germline, CDR1 is KGHSH and CDR2 is LQKENI. There are 15 residues in the CDR3. The chain's CDR3 is CASSPRITTNEKPFF. The CDR3 DNA reads TGTGCCAGCTCACCACGAATTACAACTAATGAAAAACCGTTTTTT.

As for this clonotype: This clone may be a read error of a much larger clone one base away. The CDR3 coding sequence is TGCAGTGCCGAAGGGCGGTGGCTCAATGAGCAGTTCTTC. It translates to CSAEGRWLNEQFF. The genes are TRBV20-1 and TRBJ2-1; no clear D. Germline CDR1 reads DFQATT; CDR2 reads SNEGSKA (reference sequence). This CDR3 has 13 amino acids. V gave up 6 bases and J gave up 6 bases, with 15 bases separating them.

This clonotype has at least ten counts. This chain connects TRBV20-1 to TRBJ2-3; 8 bases align to TRBD1. The CDR3 is 15 amino acids. CDR1 is DFQATT and CDR2 is SNEGSKA in the germline V gene (reference sequence). J lost 1 base, V lost 6 bases, and 9 bases had no gene match. CDR3 nucleotides: TGCAGTGCCCCACCCAGGGGGCTAGGCACAGATACGCAGTATTTT. This sequence encodes CSAPPRGLGTDTQYF.

This clonotype was observed many times. The rearrangement uses TRBV5-1 and TRBJ2-7; D might be TRBD1 (6 bases). The CDR3 extends over 15 amino acids. CDR1 and CDR2 from the germline V gene are SGHRS and YFSETQ. Trimming cost V 3 bases and J 4 bases, with 17 bases left between them. CDR3 sequence: CASSSQTGTGYEQYF. As DNA, the CDR3 is TGCGCCAGCAGCTCACAAACAGGGACGGGATACGAGCAGTACTTC.

V and J are TRBV10-2 and TRBJ2-7, with D possibly matching TRBD1 (5 bases). Trimming pared 5 bases from V and 4 bases from J, leaving 9 bases between. The CDR3 consists of 12 residues. CDR1 is WSHSY and CDR2 is SAAADI in the germline V gene. CDR3 coding DNA: TGCGCCAGCAGTACTAAGGGGTACGAGCAGTACTTC. Protein sequence: CASSTKGYEQYF.

This clonotype was recorded at least ten times. The V and J genes are TRBV28 and TRBJ1-2, with TRBD1 matching 7 bases. Germline CDR1 reads MDHEN; CDR2 reads SYDVKM. The CDR3 spans 14 residues. Trimming cost V 3 bases and J 4 bases; bases outside gene matches: 5. The CDR3, as DNA: TGTGCCAGCAGTTTGAGACAGGGACCCTATGGCTACACCTTC. This translates into CASSLRQGPYGYTF.

In its sample, this clonotype was seen many times. The chain has TRBV20-1 and TRBJ1-5; D remains ambiguous. CDR3 length: 15 amino acids. The germline gives CDR1 DFQATT, CDR2 SNEGSKA (reference sequence). Trimming took off 3 bases at V and 3 bases at J, with 15 bases between the two ends. The CDR3 bases are TGCAGTGCTAGCGGTCTGGGCGAGGTCAATCAGCCCCAGCATTTT. Its translation is CSASGLGEVNQPQHF.

This clonotype has just a few counts. The chain has TRBV27 and TRBJ2-7, with D possibly being TRBD2 (5 bases). The V and J ends lost 3 bases and 2 bases respectively, with 14 bases between them. The CDR3 has 15 amino acids. Germline lookup yields CDR1 MNHEY and CDR2 SMNVEV (reference sequence). CDR3 sequence: CASSFLLGEPYEQYF. CDR3 sequence (DNA): TGTGCCAGCAGTTTCCTCCTCGGGGAACCCTACGAGCAGTACTTC.

In its sample, this clonotype was seen many times. CDR3 sequence reads: CASSDSAFLGQGQDTQYF. As DNA, the CDR3 is TGTGCCAGCAGCGATTCTGCCTTCCTCGGACAGGGGCAGGATACGCAGTATTTT. The chain joins TRBV11-2 to TRBJ2-3, with 9 bases aligning to TRBD1. CDR1 SGHAT and CDR2 FQNNGV come from the germline V gene. V was pared by 5 bases and J by 6 bases, with 18 bases of the junction left unmatched. The CDR3 is 18 residues long.

The chain recombines TRBV4-2 with TRBJ2-7; 10 bases map to TRBD2. The CDR3 length is 17 residues. J gave up 2 bases and V 0 bases, and 7 bases lay outside the gene matches. Germline V gene sequence: CDR1 LGHNA, CDR2 YNFKEQ. The DNA for the CDR3 is TGTGCCAGCAGCCAAGATCCAGGGACTAGCGCAGCCTACGAGCAGTACTTC. Residues: CASSQDPGTSAAYEQYF.

This clonotype has ten or more counts. This chain uses TRBV7-9 with TRBJ1-2; 9 bases are a match to TRBD1. The germline V gene has CDR1 SEHNR and CDR2 FQNEAQ (reference sequence). V lost 1 base to trimming and J lost 4 bases; unmatched junction nucleotides: 4. The CDR3 has 15 amino acids. CDR3 loop: CASSLGWDRVYGYTF. Written as DNA, the CDR3 is TGTGCCAGCAGCTTAGGCTGGGACAGGGTCTATGGCTACACCTTC. The full variable domain, completed using reference TRBV7-9 and TRBJ1-2, is DTGVSQNPRHKITKRGQNVTFRCDPISEHNRLYWYRQTLGQGPEFLTYFQNEAQLEKSRLLSDRFSAERPKGSFSTLEIQRTEQGDSAMYLCASSLGWDRVYGYTFGSGTRLTVV.

This clonotype showed up just a few times. V and J are TRBV5-5 and TRBJ1-5; 11 nucleotides match TRBD1. The CDR3 length is 15 residues. The germline CDR1 and CDR2 sequences are SGHKS and YYEKEE (reference sequence). Unmatched junction bases numbered 6, after V lost 3 bases and J lost 7 bases. The CDR3 DNA reads as TGTGCCAGCAGCTATGGGACAGGGGGAGGCCAGCCCCAGCATTTT. Its protein product is CASSYGTGGGQPQHF. The entire variable domain, with the rest obtained from reference TRBV5-5 and TRBJ1-5, is as follows: DAGVTQSPTHLIKTRGQQVTLRCSPISGHKSVSWYQQVLGQGPQFIFQYYEKEERGRGNFPDRFSARQFPNYSSELNVNALLLGDSALYLCASSYGTGGGQPQHFGDGTRLSIL.

This clonotype was counted at least ten times. The genes are TRBV7-2 and TRBJ2-3; maybe TRBD2 (5 bases). V was pared by 2 bases and J by 2 bases, with 11 bases between. This CDR3 region has 15 residues. From germline, CDR1 is SGHTA and CDR2 FQGNSA. The CDR3 loop reads CASSLRAGVTDTQYF. CDR3 DNA: TGTGCCAGCAGCTTAAGGGCCGGGGTCACAGATACGCAGTATTTT.